This T cell receptor (beta chain) is drawn from a study of OX40 agonist ivuxolimab in advanced cancers. On the study more broadly: With a range of about 23 to 90, age averaged roughly 60 years, and around 80% were male. Eligibility rules accepted prior anti-PD-1, anti-PD-L1 or anti-CTLA-4 therapy, and roughly 40% had some. A partial response was reached by three patients: one with hepatocellular carcinoma and two with cutaneous melanoma.

The CDR3 runs to 15 residues. CDR1 and CDR2 from the germline V gene are MNHEY and SVGAGI. Trimming pared 8 bases from V and 0 bases from J, leaving 11 bases between. Regarding the study as a whole: Expanded clones were, on average, more numerous among CD8+ T cells than CD4+.

In regard to this clone: Its antigen is not known.

The table came from immunoSEQ multiplex PCR; TCRdb's copy has only in-frame clones and leaves some out. The data show 85,000 to 100,000 clones, more than 80% seen once. This rearrangement joins TRBV6-5 to TRBJ2-6; TRBD1 is a possible D gene (6 bases). The specimen comprised CD4+ or CD8+ T cells sorted from blood, sampled in a trial of the OX40 agonist ivuxolimab. The source is an adult with an advanced solid tumor such as melanoma, head and neck, liver or kidney cancer. Written as DNA, the CDR3 is TGTGCCAGCGCAACAGGGTTCTCTGGGGCCAACGTCCTGACTTTC. Translated: CASATGFSGANVLTF.